This T cell receptor (beta chain) was documented in a study of T-cell memory formation after mild COVID-19. Background on the study: Largely donor-specific TCR clusters were found.

The CDR3 has 15 residues. V was clipped by 3 bases and J by 4 bases; unmatched bases: 5. CDR1 LNHDA and CDR2 SQIVND come from the germline V gene (reference sequence). Regarding the study as a whole: Shrinking CD4+ clones were chiefly CM and EM; CD8+ ones were chiefly EMRA. Clones that got smaller from day 15 to 85 had even CD4/CD8, while clones growing later tipped toward CD4+.

Via MiXCR, TCRdb re-called the 5' RACE reads, giving one row per CDR3 protein. This table has about 100,000 distinct CDR3 sequences, 8.5% to 14% appearing once. A note on this clonotype: Its antigen is unidentified.

This chain joins TRBV19 and TRBJ2-1, with 8 bases that match TRBD1. The sequenced material came from PBMCs or a T cell subset sorted from them (not recorded which). The clonotype comes from a man in his late teens or twenties who had mild COVID-19 (a few samples of this study predate the infection). Cell type and time point are not known. This CDR3 reads CASSIPGGAYNEQFF. The CDR3, as DNA: TGTGCCAGTAGTATCCCAGGGGGCGCTTACAATGAGCAGTTCTTC.